This T cell receptor (beta chain) was captured by sequencing in a study of T cell repertoires in cytomegalovirus infection. Overall study context: Based on public TCR beta signatures, there were indications of CMV infection and of a matching HLA type.

This CDR3 comprises 12 residues. Germline loops: CDR1 SGHTA, CDR2 FQGNSA. The V gene lost 3 bases and the J gene lost 2 bases, with 5 bases spanning the gap. Study-level findings and limits: Dominating the ex vivo response were HLA-C-restricted CMV-specific TCR beta clonotypes. People with CMV and the relevant HLA were identified by cumulative public TCR beta family frequency.

This clonotype has ten or more counts. The antigen is unknown. One entry per CDR3 protein, called by TCRdb with MiXCR from the reads. The sample holds hundreds of thousands of distinct CDR3 sequences, about 17% seen once. This sequence originates from a human donor in good health (CMV status not recorded). Some clones in this sample may be carry-over from other donors' samples. Material for sequencing was PBMCs. The chain has TRBV7-2 and TRBJ2-7; no clear D. CDR3 amino acids: CASSLNTYEQYF. CDR3 DNA: TGTGCCAGCAGCTTGAATACCTACGAGCAGTACTTC.